These T cell receptor beta chains were read from a single sample in a study of T cell responses to AZD1222 COVID-19 vaccine. TCRdb's table, derived via immunoSEQ multiplex PCR, lists solely in-frame clones and lacks some. Of 120,000 or so clones in the sample, about 86% were seen once. Source: peripheral blood, taken 28 days after the second AZD1222 dose. Receptors were obtained from an adult who received the AZD1222 COVID-19 vaccine. CDR3s include the opening cysteine and the closing phenylalanine or tryptophan. Each record gives: J gene, clone size, V gene, D gene, CDR3 DNA, CDR3 protein. The D gene is left open where the match is weak. Rows give clone size only sometimes, using once, few, many, or a class for an expanded clone.

>TRBJ1-4|-|TRBV4-3|-
TGCGCCAGCAGCCAAGAAAGCAATGAAAAACTGTTTTTT
CASSQESNEKLFF
>TRBJ2-1|-|TRBV4-3|-
TGCGCCAGCAGCCATGGAACCGGGACTGCGACAGGAGAGCAGTTCTTC
CASSHGTGTATGEQFF
>TRBJ1-2|-|TRBV4-3|TRBD1
TGCGCCAGCAGCCAAGATCCGAGACAGGGACTTATCGGCTATGGCTACACCTTC
CASSQDPRQGLIGYGYTF
>TRBJ1-4|-|TRBV5-6|-
TGTGCCAGCAGCTTATATAATGAAAAACTGTTTTTT
CASSLYNEKLFF
>TRBJ1-5|-|TRBV2|TRBD1
TGTGCCAGCAGTGGGGACAGCAGCAATCAGCCCCAGCATTTT
CASSGDSSNQPQHF
>TRBJ1-2|-|TRBV4-1|-
TGCGCCAGCAGCCAAGATCAAGTTATGTTAGATGGCTACACCTTC
CASSQDQVMLDGYTF
>TRBJ1-2|-|TRBV29-1|-
TGCAGCTTCTTCGGGACCCTCGGGGGCTACACCTTC
CSFFGTLGGYTF
>TRBJ1-1|-|TRBV2|TRBD1
TGTGCCAGCAGGGGACAGGGAGGTACTGAAGCTTTCTTT
CASRGQGGTEAFF
>TRBJ2-4|once|TRBV7-6|-
TGTGCCAGCAGCCCGAGGGGGGGGACGAAAAGGGCCAAAAACATTCAGTACTTC
CASSPRGGTKRAKNIQYF
>TRBJ2-7|-|TRBV28|-
TGTGCCAGCAGTTGGCGGTCGGCAGTCTCCTACGAGCAGTACTTC
CASSWRSAVSYEQYF
>TRBJ2-7|-|TRBV12-3/TRBV12-4|-
TGTGCCAGCAGGTCCGGTTCCTACGAGCAGTACTTC
CASRSGSYEQYF
>TRBJ1-2|-|TRBV27|TRBD1
TGTGCCAGCAGTTCATATAGCCCCGAGGGACAGAACTATGGCTACACCTTC
CASSSYSPEGQNYGYTF
>TRBJ1-1|-|TRBV5-8|-
TGTGCCAGCAGCTTAGGGGCACCCATGGTGAAGGCTGAAGCTTTCTTT
CASSLGAPMVKAEAFF
>TRBJ2-3|once|TRBV25-1|-
TGTGCCAGCAGTTCCTCGGGCAGGCAGTATTTT
CASSSSGRQYF
>TRBJ2-2|-|TRBV5-1|-
TGCGCCAGCAGCTTGGAAGGGGGCACCGGGGAGCTGTTTTTT
CASSLEGGTGELFF
>TRBJ1-4|-|TRBV4-1|-
TGCGCCAGCAGCCAAGGCAGGGGACGTACTAATGAAAAACTGTTTTTT
CASSQGRGRTNEKLFF
>TRBJ1-2|-|TRBV6-5|-
TGTGCCAGCAGTTACACGGCAGGCCATACTAACTATGGCTACACCTTC
CASSYTAGHTNYGYTF
>TRBJ1-5|-|TRBV7-2|-
TGTGCCAGCAGCTTAGCGATAGGAGACAATCAGCCCCAGCATTTT
CASSLAIGDNQPQHF
>TRBJ1-5|-|TRBV7-6|-
TGTGCCAGCAGCTTAGAGGGAGGGCCAAGAAAAACTTATAGCAATCAGCCCCAGCATTTT
CASSLEGGPRKTYSNQPQHF
>TRBJ1-3|-|TRBV10-3|-
TGTGCCATTTACTCAGTATCTGGAAACACCATATATTTT
CAIYSVSGNTIYF
>TRBJ1-1|-|TRBV6-2/TRBV6-3|TRBD1
TGTGCCAGCAGTTCGCAGGGACAGGGGGCGCGAACTGAAGCTTTCTTT
CASSSQGQGARTEAFF
>TRBJ1-3|once|TRBV15|-
TGTGCCACCAGCAGAGATCGGGTGACTGGAAACACCATATATTTT
CATSRDRVTGNTIYF
>TRBJ2-3|-|TRBV9|-
TGTGCCAGCAGCGCCCCCACAGATACGCAGTATTTT
CASSAPTDTQYF
>TRBJ1-4|-|TRBV18|-
TGTGCCAGCTCACCAGGACAGCTTAATGAAAAACTGTTTTTT
CASSPGQLNEKLFF
>TRBJ2-7|-|TRBV5-1|-
TGCGCCAGCAGCTTGGAATACGAGCAGTACTTC
CASSLEYEQYF
>TRBJ2-5|-|TRBV7-3|-
TGTGCCAGCAGCTCTCCTTGGACAGCAGAACGGCGGAATCAAGAGACCCAGTACTTC
CASSSPWTAERRNQETQYF
>TRBJ2-3|-|TRBV12-5|TRBD1
TGTGCTAGTGGTTATGGGACAGGGTCAGATACGCAGTATTTT
CASGYGTGSDTQYF
>TRBJ1-2|-|TRBV19|TRBD1
TGTGCCAGTAGTCCCCTCCGGGACAGCTATGGCTACACCTTC
CASSPLRDSYGYTF
>TRBJ2-5|once|TRBV5-8|-
TGTGCCAGCAGCTTAGTTGGCATTGGGGAGACCCAGTACTTC
CASSLVGIGETQYF
>TRBJ1-1|-|TRBV3-1/TRBV3-2|-
TGTGCCAGCAGCCGAACTTCGAACACTGAAGCTTTCTTT
CASSRTSNTEAFF
>TRBJ1-6|-|TRBV5-8|TRBD1
TGTGCCAGCAGCTCGACTCACAGGGGCAAGGGTTCACCCCTCCACTTT
CASSSTHRGKGSPLHF
>TRBJ2-7|-|TRBV11-1|-
TGTGCCAGCAGCTTAGTGAAGGGGCGCAAATACGAGCAGTACTTC
CASSLVKGRKYEQYF
>TRBJ2-1|-|TRBV29-1|TRBD2
TGCAGCGCAGACCTAGCGGCCAATGAGCAGTTCTTC
CSADLAANEQFF
>TRBJ2-3|few|TRBV11-2|TRBD2
TGTGCCAGCAGCTTAGCGCTCACCCGGGGGGGTACGCAGTATTTT
CASSLALTRGGTQYF
>TRBJ1-4|-|TRBV3-1/TRBV3-2|-
TGTGCCAGCAGCAGTCAGCATAATGAAAAACTGTTTTTT
CASSSQHNEKLFF
>TRBJ1-1|-|TRBV11-2|TRBD1
TGTGCCAGCAGCGCACAGGGGGCGGACACTGAAGCTTTCTTT
CASSAQGADTEAFF
>TRBJ2-7|-|TRBV4-2|TRBD1
TGTGCCAGCAAACTCCGGGACAGGGGCAACTACGAGCAGTACTTC
CASKLRDRGNYEQYF
>TRBJ1-1|-|TRBV11-2|-
TGTGCCAGCAGCTTTGCTCTCGAGGGAACTGAAGCTTTCTTT
CASSFALEGTEAFF
>TRBJ2-1|-|TRBV9|-
TGTGCCAGCAGCCCCAACAACAATGAGCAGTTCTTC
CASSPNNNEQFF
>TRBJ1-5|few|TRBV6-5|TRBD1
TGTGCCAGCAGATCGGGACAGGGGGCTAACCAGCCCCAGCATTTT
CASRSGQGANQPQHF
>TRBJ1-6|-|TRBV3-1/TRBV3-2|-
TGTGCCAGCAGCCCATTGTCTTCACCCCTCCACTTT
CASSPLSSPLHF
>TRBJ1-6|-|TRBV7-9|TRBD1
TGTGCCAGCAGCCAACGGGGGGACAGCTATAATTCACCCCTCCACTTT
CASSQRGDSYNSPLHF
>TRBJ2-3|-|TRBV30|TRBD2
TGTGCCTACCTAGCGGGAGTGGAGGATACGCAGTATTTT
CAYLAGVEDTQYF
>TRBJ1-1|-|TRBV2|-
TGTGCCAGCAGTGAAGGTGGAAACACTGAAGCTTTCTTT
CASSEGGNTEAFF
>TRBJ1-1|-|TRBV19|TRBD1
TGTGCCAGTAGTCCATGGACAGGCCCAAACACTGAAGCTTTCTTT
CASSPWTGPNTEAFF
>TRBJ1-2|-|TRBV7-9|-
TGTGCCAGCAGCTTAGCGTCCCACGGTGGCTACACCTTC
CASSLASHGGYTF
>TRBJ1-1|once|TRBV19|-
TGTGCCAGTAGTATAACTCCGGGGGCAGGCACTGAAGCTTTCTTT
CASSITPGAGTEAFF
>TRBJ1-4|-|TRBV11-2|TRBD1
TGTGCCAGCAGCTCCTGGACAGGGGGCTCTGAAAAACTGTTTTTT
CASSSWTGGSEKLFF
>TRBJ1-1|few|TRBV19|-
TGTGCCAGTAGTTGGTTGAACACTGAAGCTTTCTTT
CASSWLNTEAFF
>TRBJ1-2|-|TRBV12-3/TRBV12-4|-
TGTGCCAGCAGTTTGACAGCGGAGGGCTACACCTTC
CASSLTAEGYTF
>TRBJ1-2|-|TRBV18|-
TGTGCCAGCTCCCCCCAGGAGGGCCGAAGCTATGGCTACACCTTC
CASSPQEGRSYGYTF
>TRBJ2-1|-|TRBV5-1|TRBD2
TGCGCCAGCAGCCCTACGGTTTCCGGGACTAGCGGTTTTGGGGAGCAGTTCTTC
CASSPTVSGTSGFGEQFF
>TRBJ1-1|-|TRBV7-9|-
TGTGCCAGCAGTGAAGGGGCTGACACTGAAGCTTTCTTT
CASSEGADTEAFF